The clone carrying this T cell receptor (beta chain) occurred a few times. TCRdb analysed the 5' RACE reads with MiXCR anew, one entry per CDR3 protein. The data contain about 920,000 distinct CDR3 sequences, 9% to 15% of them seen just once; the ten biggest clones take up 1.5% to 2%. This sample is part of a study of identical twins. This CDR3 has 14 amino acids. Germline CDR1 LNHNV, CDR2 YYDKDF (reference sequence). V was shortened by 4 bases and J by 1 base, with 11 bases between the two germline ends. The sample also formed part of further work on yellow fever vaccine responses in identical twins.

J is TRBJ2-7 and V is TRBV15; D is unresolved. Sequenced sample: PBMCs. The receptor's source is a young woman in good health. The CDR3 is CATSTRTLSYEQYF. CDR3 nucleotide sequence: TGTGCCACCAGCACCCGGACCCTTTCCTACGAGCAGTACTTC. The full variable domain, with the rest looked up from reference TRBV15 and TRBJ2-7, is DAMVIQNPRYQVTQFGKPVTLSCSQTLNHNVMYWYQQKSSQAPKLLFHYYDKDFNNEADTPDNFQSRRPNTSFCFLDIRSPGLGDTAMYLCATSTRTLSYEQYFGPGTRLTVT.